Detailed here is one T cell receptor (beta chain). These data are taken from a study of control samples from healthy donors and cancer patients. CDR1 and CDR2 (germline): SNHLY, FYNNEI. The CDR3 is 13 amino acids. Trimming removed 8 bases from V and 4 bases from J; junction bases left unmatched: 7. This table comes from immunoSEQ multiplex PCR, and its TCRdb copy is limited to in-frame clones, with some not included. The sample records roughly 120,000 clones, more than 80% being singletons. The source of this sequence is a man aged 50-59 years in good health. Sequencing used blood. J is TRBJ1-2 and V is TRBV2, with 7 bases lining up with TRBD1. CDR3 in DNA: TGTGCCAGCCTTAGACAGGGAGTCTATGGCTACACCTTC. Its translation: CASLRQGVYGYTF.